The 12 T cell receptor beta chains listed next were all sequenced from one sample in a study of cytomegalovirus exposure and HLA in healthy donors. In the PCR, 60 Vbeta and 13 Jbeta primers were used. Profiling relied on immunoSEQ multiplex PCR, and the TCRdb table lists in-frame clones only, not all of them. The sample holds 120,000 or so clones; around 74% are singletons and the top ten take 30%. Sequenced: PBMCs. These receptors all stem from a man in his sixties in good health and CMV-seropositive.

The J gene is TRBJ1-6, the V gene TRBV12-5, with D unclear. Trimming stripped 6 bases from V and 10 bases from J, with 16 bases between. Germline V gene data show CDR1 as LGHNT and CDR2 as FRNRAP. The CDR3 covers 14 residues. The CDR3 bases are TGTGCTAGTGGGTCCGGCGGGGTGAAATCACCCCTCCACTTT. Translation gives CASGSGGVKSPLHF. The full variable domain, with the rest looked up from reference TRBV12-5 and TRBJ1-6, is DARVTQTPRHKVTEMGQEVTMRCQPILGHNTVFWYRQTMMQGLELLAYFRNRAPLDDSGMPKDRFSAEMPDATLATLKIQPSEPRDSAVYFCASGSGGVKSPLHFGNGTRLTVT.

J is TRBJ2-1 and V is TRBV4-2; 15 bases align to TRBD2. V lost 4 bases, J lost 6 bases, and 10 bases stayed unmatched. The CDR3 has 18 amino acids. Germline CDR1 reads LGHNA; CDR2 reads YNFKEQ. CDR3 residues: CASSPGLAGGPQSNEQFF. Written as DNA, the CDR3 is TGTGCCAGCAGCCCGGGACTAGCGGGAGGCCCCCAAAGCAATGAGCAGTTCTTC.

The chain has TRBV7-9 and TRBJ1-3; D unclear. The CDR3 totals 14 residues. Germline loops: CDR1 SEHNR, CDR2 FQNEAQ (reference sequence). V lost 5 bases to trimming and J lost 0 bases, with 8 bases between them. CDR3 nucleotides: TGTGCCAGCAGCCTTTACACCTCTGGAAACACCATATATTTT. Encoded protein: CASSLYTSGNTIYF.

The V gene is TRBV5-1, the J gene TRBJ2-1; D perhaps matches TRBD2 (6 bases). Germline values: CDR1 SGHRS, CDR2 YFSETQ. Trimming removed 4 bases at V and 6 bases at J, with 11 bases between. The CDR3 is 13 residues long. The CDR3 protein is CASSLFGGNEQFF. The CDR3 DNA is TGCGCCAGCAGCCTGTTCGGGGGCAATGAGCAGTTCTTC.

V and J are TRBV11-2 and TRBJ1-4; 8 bases are shared with TRBD1. After removal of 9 bases from V and 7 bases from J, the junction contained 13 bases not matched to a gene. The CDR3 is 15 amino acids. Germline assignment: CDR1 SGHAT and CDR2 FQNNGV. CDR3 DNA sequence: TGTGCCAGAACTCAAGACAGGGGAGCGATTGAAAAACTGTTTTTT. Translated: CARTQDRGAIEKLFF.

The chain couples TRBV6-6 to TRBJ2-3, with TRBD2 matching over 10 bases. Germline CDR1 is MNHNY and CDR2 is SVGAGI (reference sequence). V shed 3 bases and J 2 bases; nucleotides not matched to a gene: 5. The CDR3 is 16 amino acids. CDR3 in amino acids: CASSYTAGGFTDTQYF. The CDR3 DNA reads TGTGCCAGCAGTTATACAGCGGGAGGGTTCACAGATACGCAGTATTTT.

This clone is a singleton in its sample. This sequence joins TRBV5-7 and TRBJ1-5; D may be TRBD1 (6 bases). TRBV5-7 is given ORF status, its function remaining uncertain. This CDR3 has 17 residues. V was trimmed by 4 bases and J by 7 bases, leaving 24 bases between them. CDR3 nucleotides: TGTGCCAGCAGCAGGGACACTCAATCAGAGGGATTCCAGCCCCAGCATTTT. Amino acids: CASSRDTQSEGFQPQHF.

Here the CDR3 reads CASSKTDLMNTEAFF. CDR3 DNA: TGTGCCAGTAGCAAGACAGACCTCATGAACACTGAAGCTTTCTTT. The genes are TRBV19 and TRBJ1-1; tentative D call: TRBD1 (5 bases). CDR3 length equals 15 residues. The germline gives CDR1 LNHDA, CDR2 SQIVND (reference sequence). V was cut by 6 bases and J by 0 bases, with 14 bases left in between.

This chain connects TRBV27 to TRBJ2-2, with D perhaps matching TRBD2 (5 bases). The V end was cut by 7 bases, the J end by 4 bases, with 16 bases between. Germline loops: CDR1 MNHEY, CDR2 SMNVEV (reference sequence). The CDR3 consists of 15 residues. Here the CDR3 reads CASKPGTGITGELFF. The CDR3 DNA reads TGTGCCAGCAAGCCGGGAACGGGGATCACCGGGGAGCTGTTTTTT.

This clone was counted many times. This sequence joins TRBV30 and TRBJ1-1; D perhaps matches TRBD1 (5 bases). The germline V gene has CDR1 GTSNPN and CDR2 SVGIG (reference sequence). This CDR3 has 11 residues. The CDR3 sequence is CHASKGTEAFF. In DNA form, the CDR3 reads TGTCACGCGAGTAAGGGGACTGAAGCTTTCTTT.

The chain combines TRBV27 with TRBJ2-5, with a tentative D call TRBD1 (6 bases). V gave up 6 bases and J gave up 2 bases, with 10 bases separating them. The germline CDR1 and CDR2 sequences are MNHEY and SMNVEV (reference sequence). This CDR3 has 13 residues. CDR3 residues: CASRWTEQETQYF. In nucleotides, the CDR3 is TGTGCCAGCAGATGGACAGAGCAAGAGACCCAGTACTTC.

The V gene is TRBV4-1, the J gene TRBJ1-5; tentative D call: TRBD1 (6 bases). V gave up 4 bases and J gave up 2 bases, with 12 bases separating them. The CDR3 consists of 15 residues. Germline V CDR1 and CDR2: MGHRA, YSYEKL. In DNA form, the CDR3 reads TGCGCCAGCAGCCTGCAGGGGATTGGCAATCAGCCCCAGCATTTT. The encoded protein is CASSLQGIGNQPQHF.